The clone carrying this T cell receptor beta chain was observed a handful of times. Its antigen is not known. The data are from a study of molecular identifiers for immune sequencing clone quantification. Study outcomes and limitations: Under 1% of molecules in naive cells, but over 97% of effector molecules, belonged to clones above 20 RNA copies.

Trimming took off 0 bases at V and 0 bases at J, with 15 bases between the two ends. In germline, CDR1 is ENHRY, CDR2 SYGVKD. This CDR3 has 19 residues. Between roughly 19,000 and 1,000,000 sorted cells, with 10%, 30% or 50% RNA, yielded naive CD8 libraries. Previously described methods and listed TCR primers produced bulk TCR libraries. Each CDR3 protein is one row after TCRdb ran MiXCR on the PCR reads. This table holds under 600,000 distinct CDR3 sequences, around 23% found once. Sequencing used naive CD8+ T cells from blood, with Jurkat cell RNA spiked in. Indicated subset: FACS-sorted CD8+CD4-CCR7+CD45RA+ naive T cells. This receptor was identified in a human donor in good health. Some libraries in this study had Jurkat cell RNA spiked in. The V gene is TRBV10-3, the J gene TRBJ2-6; weak D call: TRBD1 (7 bases). CDR3 sequence reads: CAISESARGANSGANVLTF. The CDR3 DNA sequence: TGTGCCATCAGTGAGTCGGCCAGGGGGGCAAACTCTGGGGCCAACGTCCTGACTTTC.